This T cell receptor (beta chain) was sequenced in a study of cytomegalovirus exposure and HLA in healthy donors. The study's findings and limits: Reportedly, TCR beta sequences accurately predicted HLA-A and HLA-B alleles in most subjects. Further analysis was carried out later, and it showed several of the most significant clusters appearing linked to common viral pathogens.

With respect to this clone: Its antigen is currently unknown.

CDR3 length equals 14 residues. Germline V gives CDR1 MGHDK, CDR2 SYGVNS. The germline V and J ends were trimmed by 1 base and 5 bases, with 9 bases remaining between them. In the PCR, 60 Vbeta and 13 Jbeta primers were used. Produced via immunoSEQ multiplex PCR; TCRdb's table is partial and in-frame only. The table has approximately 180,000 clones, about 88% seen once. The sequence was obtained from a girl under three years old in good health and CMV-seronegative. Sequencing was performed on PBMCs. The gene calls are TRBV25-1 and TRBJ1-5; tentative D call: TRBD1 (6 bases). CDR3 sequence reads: CASSEWDTYQPQHF. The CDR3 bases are TGTGCCAGCAGTGAATGGGACACCTATCAGCCCCAGCATTTT.